Shown below are 28 T cell receptor beta chains from a single sample sequenced in a study of blood T cell repertoires in COVID-19. TCRdb's table, derived via immunoSEQ multiplex PCR, lists solely in-frame clones and lacks some. The sample records 180,000 or so clones, about nine tenths being singletons. The sequenced material came from peripheral blood. These receptors all stem from a woman aged 60-75 years with COVID-19, enrolled during active disease.

The chain uses TRBV4-3 and TRBJ1-4; D gene ambiguous. Germline V gene sequence: CDR1 LGHNA, CDR2 YSLEER. Trimming took off 0 bases at V and 7 bases at J, with 18 bases between the two ends. This CDR3 region has 17 residues. CDR3 bases: TGCGCCAGCAGCCAAGAGTTTTTGTCAGCGGGGAGTGAAAAACTGTTTTTT. Translation gives CASSQEFLSAGSEKLFF.

V gene TRBV28 combines with J gene TRBJ2-7, with 8 bases that match TRBD1. The CDR3 consists of 14 residues. CDR1 MDHEN and CDR2 SYDVKM come from the germline V gene. V trimming: 10 bases; J trimming: 2 bases; junction bases outside the gene matches: 10. In nucleotides, the CDR3 is TGTGCCACCCTGGGTTCGGACAGGGCCTACGAGCAGTACTTC. Translation gives CATLGSDRAYEQYF.

V and J are TRBV4-1 and TRBJ2-3; the D is unclear. The CDR3 runs to 15 residues. Germline assignment: CDR1 MGHRA and CDR2 YSYEKL. Trimming pared 1 base from V and 7 bases from J, leaving 15 bases between. CDR3 nucleotide sequence: TGCGCCAGCAGCCAAGTTGTGGCTAGTGCGTATACGCAGTATTTT. It is translated as CASSQVVASAYTQYF.

This clone was recorded only once. The chain employs TRBV4-3 and TRBJ2-1; 7 nucleotides match TRBD1. The CDR3 is made up of 17 amino acids. Germline assignment: CDR1 LGHNA and CDR2 YSLEER. Trimming took 0 bases from V and 5 from J; bases not matched to a gene: 10. CDR3 sequence reads: CASSQEWEGTANNEQFF. CDR3 in DNA: TGCGCCAGCAGCCAAGAATGGGAAGGGACAGCAAACAATGAGCAGTTCTTC.

This chain connects TRBV20-1 to TRBJ1-2, with D perhaps matching TRBD1 (5 bases). The CDR3 has 11 amino acids. Germline V gene data show CDR1 as DFQATT and CDR2 as SNEGSKA (reference sequence). Trimming took 3 bases from V and 8 from J, leaving 10 bases between them. DNA of the CDR3: TGCAGTGCTAGCCGCCAGGGCGGCTACACCTTC. Protein product: CSASRQGGYTF.

The chain carries TRBV13 and TRBJ2-7; D might be TRBD2 (5 bases). Trimming pared 3 bases from V and 0 bases from J, leaving 15 bases between. The CDR3 consists of 16 residues. Germline CDR1 is PRHDT and CDR2 is FYEKMQ (reference sequence). As DNA, the CDR3 is TGTGCCAGCAGCTTGAGGGAGCCGGTTAGCTCCTACGAGCAGTACTTC. This sequence encodes CASSLREPVSSYEQYF.

This clone occurred a few times. The J gene is TRBJ1-1, the V gene TRBV19; perhaps TRBD1 as D (5 bases). Trimming shortened V by 7 bases and J by 8 bases, and 17 bases separated the two germline ends. CDR1 is LNHDA and CDR2 is SQIVND in the germline V gene (reference sequence). This CDR3 comprises 13 residues. The CDR3 coding sequence is TGTGCCAGTATACGCCCAAACTCAGGGGAAGCTTTCTTT. Translating it yields CASIRPNSGEAFF.

The chain couples TRBV24-1 to TRBJ2-2, with D perhaps matching TRBD2 (6 bases). Between the trimmed V and J ends, which lost 0 bases and 3 bases, there was a span of 10 bases. From germline, CDR1 is KGHDR and CDR2 SFDVKD. The length of the CDR3 is 16 residues. CDR3 in DNA: TGTGCCACCAGTGATTTGCGAGGGGAGGACACCGGGGAGCTGTTTTTT. Protein product: CATSDLRGEDTGELFF.

The V call is TRBV18, the J call TRBJ2-3; D might be TRBD2 (7 bases). The V gene lost 2 bases and the J gene lost 3 bases, with 12 bases spanning the gap. The CDR3 is 15 amino acids. Germline assignment: CDR1 KGHSH and CDR2 LQKENI. Written as DNA, the CDR3 is TGTGCCAGCTCACCATGGGGGGGGCCAACAGATACGCAGTATTTT. Translated, it gives CASSPWGGPTDTQYF.

The V call is TRBV4-3, the J call TRBJ1-2; the match to TRBD1 covers 9 bases. The CDR3 length is 15 residues. Trimming at V came to 3 bases and at J to 5 bases, leaving 7 bases not matched to a gene. Germline assignment: CDR1 LGHNA and CDR2 YSLEER. DNA for the CDR3: TGCGCCAGCAGCCACTGGGGACAGGGCGTATATGGCTACACCTTC. This codes for CASSHWGQGVYGYTF.

The chain carries TRBV11-2 and TRBJ2-5; 8 bases are shared with TRBD2. Trimming removed 1 base from V and 5 bases from J; junction bases left unmatched: 6. The CDR3 loop spans 15 amino acids. Germline V CDR1 and CDR2: SGHAT, FQNNGV. In DNA form, the CDR3 reads TGTGCCAGCAGCTTAGCGGGAGGGCTAATTGAGACCCAGTACTTC. It is translated as CASSLAGGLIETQYF.

The V and J genes are TRBV6-2 or TRBV6-3 and TRBJ1-4, with a possible D match to TRBD1 (5 bases). The germline V gene has CDR1 MNHEY and CDR2 SVGEGT. The CDR3 has 14 residues. V gave up 5 bases and J gave up 7 bases, with 14 bases separating them. CDR3 DNA: TGTGCCAGCAGTCCGGCAGGGAGGACTGAAAAACTGTTTTTT. Protein sequence: CASSPAGRTEKLFF.

This chain connects TRBV28 to TRBJ2-4; the match to TRBD2 covers 8 bases. The CDR3 runs to 15 residues. V trimming: 5 bases; J trimming: 5 bases; junction bases outside the gene matches: 8. The V gene's germline CDR1 is MDHEN and CDR2 SYDVKM. As DNA, the CDR3 is TGTGCCAGCAGTCTCACACCGGGGGGGCAAAACATTCAGTACTTC. Its protein product is CASSLTPGGQNIQYF. The full variable domain, completed using reference TRBV28 and TRBJ2-4, is DVKVTQSSRYLVKRTGEKVFLECVQDMDHENMFWYRQDPGLGLRLIYFSYDVKMKEKGDIPEGYSVSREKKERFSLILESASTNQTSMYLCASSLTPGGQNIQYFGAGTRLSVL.

The sample holds one count of this clone. V usage is TRBV6-6 and J usage is TRBJ1-3, with 9 nucleotides matching TRBD1. The CDR3 consists of 17 residues. The junction had 14 bases not matched to a gene; V was cut back by 5 bases and J by 6 bases. Germline values: CDR1 MNHNY, CDR2 SVGAGI (reference sequence). The CDR3 region is CASSRGNPGQGSNTIYF. As DNA, the CDR3 is TGTGCCAGCAGTCGCGGCAACCCGGGACAGGGTTCAAACACCATATATTTT.

This chain uses TRBV6-2 or TRBV6-3 with TRBJ2-7, with TRBD2 as a possible D gene (7 bases). With 7 bases removed from V and 3 bases from J, the gap between germline ends came to 16 bases. The CDR3 contains 14 residues. CDR1 and CDR2 from the germline V gene are MNHEY and SVGEGT. The CDR3 coding sequence is TGTGCCAGCATCCCGAGGGGGGGAAACTACGAGCAGTACTTC. Translated: CASIPRGGNYEQYF.

This rearrangement joins TRBV6-2 or TRBV6-3 to TRBJ1-5; TRBD1 might be the D (6 bases). Germline V gives CDR1 MNHEY, CDR2 SVGEGT. The CDR3 is made up of 13 amino acids. The V gene lost 6 bases and the J gene lost 6 bases, with 12 bases spanning the gap. For the CDR3, the DNA is TGTGCCAGCAGCACAGGGACGGGTCAGCCCCAGCATTTT. Protein: CASSTGTGQPQHF.

The chain employs TRBV5-1 and TRBJ1-4, with a possible D match to TRBD1 (6 bases). V lost 3 bases and J lost 1, with 7 bases in between. This CDR3 spans 14 amino acids. The germline CDR1 and CDR2 sequences are SGHRS and YFSETQ. The CDR3 spells CASSSQGTNEKLFF. CDR3 coding DNA: TGCGCCAGCAGCTCACAGGGAACTAATGAAAAACTGTTTTTT.

The V gene is TRBV28, the J gene TRBJ2-3; no clear D. Germline V gene data show CDR1 as MDHEN and CDR2 as SYDVKM. Trimming left V 3 bases short and J 1 base short, with 11 bases between. The CDR3 totals 15 residues. The CDR3 protein is CASSFASVRTDTQYF. The CDR3 coding sequence is TGTGCCAGCAGTTTCGCGTCGGTTCGCACAGATACGCAGTATTTT.

The chain recombines TRBV6-6 with TRBJ1-5; 7 bases map to TRBD1. V shed 5 bases and J 1 base; nucleotides not matched to a gene: 11. The V gene's germline CDR1 is MNHNY and CDR2 SVGAGI (reference sequence). The CDR3 is made up of 17 amino acids. CDR3 DNA: TGTGCCAGCAGTCCTAGGGGGCGCGGGAAAAGCAATCAGCCCCAGCATTTT. Encoded protein: CASSPRGRGKSNQPQHF.

Comment on this clone: One end of the junction varies from germline; a read error may be responsible. J is TRBJ1-2 and V is TRBV6-1; D is possibly TRBD1 (5 bases). The CDR3 length is 10 residues. The germline gives CDR1 MNHNS, CDR2 SASEGT. The CDR3 protein is CASSREGLAF. In DNA, the CDR3 is TGTGCCAGCAGTCGGGAGGGGTTGGCCTTC.

The CDR3 sequence: CASNDRTNQPQHF. Here the CDR3 DNA reads TGTGCCAGCAACGACAGGACCAATCAGCCCCAGCATTTT. The rearrangement joins TRBV2 to TRBJ1-5, with D tentatively TRBD1 (6 bases). The germline V gene has CDR1 SNHLY and CDR2 FYNNEI. This CDR3 has 13 residues. The V end lost 7 bases, the J end lost 3 bases, and 10 bases lay between the germline ends.

This clone was detected only once. The chain carries TRBV6-4 and TRBJ2-1; 9 bases are shared with TRBD2. The CDR3 loop spans 15 amino acids. The V gene end was trimmed by 2 bases and the J gene end by 3 bases; junction bases not matched to a gene: 2. The germline CDR1 and CDR2 sequences are MRHNA and SNTAGT. CDR3 protein: CASSDTSGHYNEQFF. Here the CDR3 DNA reads TGTGCCAGCAGTGACACTAGCGGGCACTACAATGAGCAGTTCTTC.

This chain joins TRBV19 and TRBJ2-6; perhaps TRBD1 as D (6 bases). The germline gives CDR1 LNHDA, CDR2 SQIVND (reference sequence). V was clipped by 5 bases and J by 2 bases, with 10 bases between them. The CDR3 is made up of 15 amino acids. DNA of the CDR3: TGTGCCAGTAGTTCACCAGGGGCTGGGGCCAACGTCCTGACTTTC. Amino acid sequence: CASSSPGAGANVLTF.

This chain uses TRBV18 with TRBJ1-1; D is ambiguous. CDR1 is KGHSH, CDR2 LQKENI, per germline. The CDR3 is 15 residues long. The ends were cut back, 3 bases at V and 1 base at J, with 12 bases in the middle. DNA of the CDR3: TGTGCCAGCTCACCGGAGGTGACACGGAACACTGAAGCTTTCTTT. Translated, it gives CASSPEVTRNTEAFF.

This rearrangement joins TRBV11-3 to TRBJ2-1, with D perhaps matching TRBD2 (5 bases). V was cut by 4 bases and J by 9 bases, with 10 bases left in between. Germline CDR1 and CDR2: SGHNT and YENEEA. The CDR3 is 12 residues long. DNA for the CDR3: TGTGCCAGCAGCTCGAGGGCCACTGAGCAGTTCTTC. It encodes CASSSRATEQFF.

This chain links TRBV7-3 with TRBJ2-1; tentatively, D is TRBD1 (6 bases). Germline V gives CDR1 SGHTA, CDR2 FQGTGA. This CDR3 is 15 amino acids long. Deletions cut 5 bases from V and 10 bases from J, with 21 bases between. Written as DNA, the CDR3 is TGTGCCAGCAGCGGCACAGGGCCCAATGAGGAAGAGCAGTTCTTC. This codes for CASSGTGPNEEEQFF.

V gene TRBV4-1 combines with J gene TRBJ2-2, with D perhaps TRBD2 (5 bases). Per germline, CDR1 MGHRA and CDR2 YSYEKL. V was trimmed by 1 base and J by 4 bases, leaving 19 bases between them. The CDR3 totals 18 residues. CDR3 protein: CASSQGPSLLFSTGELFF. CDR3 DNA sequence: TGCGCCAGCAGCCAAGGTCCTAGCTTACTGTTTTCCACCGGGGAGCTGTTTTTT.

The V and J genes are TRBV5-1 and TRBJ2-5; D is unclear. Germline CDR1 SGHRS, CDR2 YFSETQ. The CDR3 consists of 12 residues. Trimming removed 1 base at V and 4 bases at J, with 5 bases between. CDR3 protein: CASSLSSETQYF. In DNA form, the CDR3 reads TGCGCCAGCAGCTTGTCGTCAGAGACCCAGTACTTC.